This TCR beta chain was sequenced for a study of blood T cell repertoires in COVID-19. Sequencing used immunoSEQ multiplex PCR; TCRdb keeps in-frame clones, though not all of them. The sample lists 400,000 or so clones, 85% to 90% occurring once. The CDR3 runs 13 residues. V lost 6 bases to trimming and J lost 4 bases, with 15 bases between them. The V gene's germline CDR1 is SQVTM and CDR2 ANQGSEA. Assignments of participants to cohorts depended upon their own reported clinical history. Recovered status applied to Cohort 3 donors who had two consecutive negative PCRs. It also applied to those with clearance or with symptom resolution.

The TCR originated in a man aged 25-45 years who had recovered from COVID-19. The chain has TRBV29-1 and TRBJ1-1; possible D gene TRBD1, 5 bases. Sequenced material: PBMCs or T cells enriched from blood (not recorded which). The CDR3 sequence: CSVVVQGGTEAFF. The CDR3 DNA reads as TGCAGCGTCGTAGTCCAGGGAGGCACTGAAGCTTTCTTT.